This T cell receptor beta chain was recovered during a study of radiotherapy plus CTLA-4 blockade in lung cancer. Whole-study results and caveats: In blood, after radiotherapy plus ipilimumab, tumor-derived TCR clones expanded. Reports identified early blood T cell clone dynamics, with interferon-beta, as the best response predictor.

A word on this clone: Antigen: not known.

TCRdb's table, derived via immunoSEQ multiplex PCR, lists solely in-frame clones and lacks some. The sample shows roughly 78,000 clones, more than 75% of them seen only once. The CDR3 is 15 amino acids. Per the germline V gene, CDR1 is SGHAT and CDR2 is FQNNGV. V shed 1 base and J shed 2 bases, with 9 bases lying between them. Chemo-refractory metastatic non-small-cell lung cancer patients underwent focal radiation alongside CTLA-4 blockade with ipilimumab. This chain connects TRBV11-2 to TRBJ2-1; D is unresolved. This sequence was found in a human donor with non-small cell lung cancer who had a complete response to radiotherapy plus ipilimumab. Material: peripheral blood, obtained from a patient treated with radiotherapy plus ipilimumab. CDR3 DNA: TGTGCCAGCAGCTTAGTATACTCCCCCTACAATGAGCAGTTCTTC. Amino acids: CASSLVYSPYNEQFF.